This is a list of T cell receptor beta chains from one sample in a study of T cell responses to AZD1222 COVID-19 vaccine. Clones were read by immunoSEQ multiplex PCR, and TCRdb kept only the in-frame ones, dropping some. The table has tens of thousands of clones, about 83% seen once. The source was peripheral blood, collected 28 days after the second dose of the MenACWY control vaccine. These receptors were obtained from an adult who received the MenACWY meningococcal vaccine as a control. Each CDR3 is given with its conserved first and last residue. Fields, in order: CDR3 length, V gene, CDR3 protein.

CDR3 length: 15; V gene: TRBV5-6; CDR3 protein: CASSSNGGRGTEAFF
CDR3 length: 11; V gene: TRBV12-3/TRBV12-4; CDR3 protein: CASSLGRSAFF
CDR3 length: 11; V gene: TRBV20-1; CDR3 protein: CSATVEDTQYF
CDR3 length: 19; V gene: TRBV7-3; CDR3 protein: CASSFNSGSGSRSYNEQFF
CDR3 length: 14; V gene: TRBV28; CDR3 protein: CASSTQWDDYEQYF
CDR3 length: 14; V gene: TRBV4-2; CDR3 protein: CASSQAGQGNEQFF
CDR3 length: 13; V gene: TRBV19; CDR3 protein: CASSIGADYGYTF
CDR3 length: 18; V gene: TRBV4-2; CDR3 protein: CASSQDGTSGSGANVLTF
CDR3 length: 14; V gene: TRBV5-1; CDR3 protein: CASSLISGGPEQYF
CDR3 length: 20; V gene: TRBV28; CDR3 protein: CASSLILADGGGRGNQPQHF
CDR3 length: 15; V gene: TRBV5-1; CDR3 protein: CASSLTGVSSHEQYF
CDR3 length: 13; V gene: TRBV7-9; CDR3 protein: CASSWGVRGELFF
CDR3 length: 14; V gene: TRBV3-1/TRBV3-2; CDR3 protein: CASSQDSGIYGYTF
CDR3 length: 14; V gene: TRBV11-1; CDR3 protein: CASSPGLSNTEAFF
CDR3 length: 16; V gene: TRBV27; CDR3 protein: CASSTGTGKGTGELFF
CDR3 length: 18; V gene: TRBV28; CDR3 protein: CASSLGTSGRAFTDTQYF
CDR3 length: 16; V gene: TRBV7-2; CDR3 protein: CASSFTGGISDSPLHF
CDR3 length: 15; V gene: TRBV5-1; CDR3 protein: CASSLFPGENYGYTF
CDR3 length: 11; V gene: TRBV20-1; CDR3 protein: CSAKIGETQYF
CDR3 length: 14; V gene: TRBV7-8; CDR3 protein: CASSLYDRNSPLHF
CDR3 length: 13; V gene: TRBV30; CDR3 protein: CAWSSGGGQPQHF
CDR3 length: 16; V gene: TRBV12-2; CDR3 protein: CASRPGTSRSTDTQYF
CDR3 length: 16; V gene: TRBV7-2; CDR3 protein: CASSPQTGSGANVLTF
CDR3 length: 13; V gene: TRBV4-1; CDR3 protein: CASSQAGYTEAFF
CDR3 length: 14; V gene: TRBV4-3; CDR3 protein: CASSQRQDTSEAFF
CDR3 length: 15; V gene: TRBV7-9; CDR3 protein: CASSKEGRGNTEAFF
CDR3 length: 14; V gene: TRBV19; CDR3 protein: CASSTPDSLTEAFF
CDR3 length: 14; V gene: TRBV5-4; CDR3 protein: CASSPEPANYGYTF
CDR3 length: 19; V gene: TRBV7-9; CDR3 protein: CASSPSIRTSGTSYNEQFF
CDR3 length: 16; V gene: TRBV27; CDR3 protein: CASKNIRTGQNEKLFF
CDR3 length: 14; V gene: TRBV15; CDR3 protein: CATSKGGYQETQYF
CDR3 length: 12; V gene: TRBV2; CDR3 protein: CASSEVPMRAYF
CDR3 length: 15; V gene: TRBV7-3; CDR3 protein: CASSPDPNSHNEQFF
CDR3 length: 15; V gene: TRBV5-1; CDR3 protein: CASSLGTSGRNEQYF
CDR3 length: 15; V gene: TRBV6-5; CDR3 protein: CASRWKAVQPGELFF
CDR3 length: 16; V gene: TRBV2; CDR3 protein: CASSGRTATRNTEAFF
CDR3 length: 15; V gene: TRBV10-3; CDR3 protein: CAISEGRENTGELFF
CDR3 length: 19; V gene: TRBV11-3; CDR3 protein: CASSLRIMSGGTVYNEQFF
CDR3 length: 15; V gene: TRBV5-1; CDR3 protein: CASSLTGGANNEQYF
CDR3 length: 16; V gene: TRBV4-1; CDR3 protein: CASSLNAIPGTDTQYF
CDR3 length: 15; V gene: TRBV5-6; CDR3 protein: CASSDTVGSLDGYTF
CDR3 length: 14; V gene: TRBV2; CDR3 protein: CASSDQGPTNEQFF
CDR3 length: 14; V gene: TRBV6-5; CDR3 protein: CASIPGTVNYEQYF
CDR3 length: 14; V gene: TRBV4-1; CDR3 protein: CASSQRDSGNTIYF
CDR3 length: 13; V gene: TRBV6-6; CDR3 protein: CASSSKSNYGYTF
CDR3 length: 12; V gene: TRBV6-6; CDR3 protein: CASSVGTIEAFF
CDR3 length: 12; V gene: TRBV21-1; CDR3 protein: CAAAVFSYEQYF
CDR3 length: 12; V gene: TRBV2; CDR3 protein: CASSASGSPLHF
CDR3 length: 13; V gene: TRBV29-1; CDR3 protein: CSVDEGANQPQHF
CDR3 length: 16; V gene: TRBV27; CDR3 protein: CASSLSWQGAFDEQYF
CDR3 length: 14; V gene: TRBV5-1; CDR3 protein: CASSPTSAGDTQYF
CDR3 length: 14; V gene: TRBV24-1; CDR3 protein: CATSDASANYGYTF
CDR3 length: 15; V gene: TRBV2; CDR3 protein: CASSEPLISGNTIYF